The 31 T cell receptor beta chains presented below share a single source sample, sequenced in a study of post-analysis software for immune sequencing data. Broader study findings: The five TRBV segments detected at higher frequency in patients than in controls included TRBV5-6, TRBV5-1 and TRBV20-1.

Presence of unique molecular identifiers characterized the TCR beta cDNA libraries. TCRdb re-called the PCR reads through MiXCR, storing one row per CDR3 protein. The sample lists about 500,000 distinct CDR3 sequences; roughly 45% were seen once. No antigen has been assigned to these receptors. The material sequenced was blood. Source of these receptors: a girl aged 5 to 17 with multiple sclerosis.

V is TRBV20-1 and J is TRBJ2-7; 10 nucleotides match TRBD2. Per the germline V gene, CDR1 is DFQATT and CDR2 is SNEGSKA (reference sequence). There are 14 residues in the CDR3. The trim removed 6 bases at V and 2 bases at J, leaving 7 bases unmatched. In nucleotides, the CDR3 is TGCAGTGCGGAAACTAGCGGGGCAACCTACGAGCAGTACTTC. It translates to CSAETSGATYEQYF.

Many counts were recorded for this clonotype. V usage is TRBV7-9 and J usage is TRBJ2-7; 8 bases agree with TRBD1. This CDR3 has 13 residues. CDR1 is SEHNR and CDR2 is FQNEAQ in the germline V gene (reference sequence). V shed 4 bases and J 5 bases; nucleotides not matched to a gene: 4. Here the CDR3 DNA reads TGTGCCAGCAGCTCCAGGGGGCCGGACGAGCAGTACTTC. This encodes CASSSRGPDEQYF.

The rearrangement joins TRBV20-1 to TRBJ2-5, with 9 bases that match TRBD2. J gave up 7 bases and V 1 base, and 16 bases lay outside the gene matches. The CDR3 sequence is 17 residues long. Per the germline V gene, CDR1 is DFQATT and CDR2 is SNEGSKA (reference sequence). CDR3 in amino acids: CSARGQSNSGGVVTQYF. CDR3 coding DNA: TGCAGTGCTAGAGGCCAAAGTAATAGCGGGGGAGTGGTGACCCAGTACTTC.

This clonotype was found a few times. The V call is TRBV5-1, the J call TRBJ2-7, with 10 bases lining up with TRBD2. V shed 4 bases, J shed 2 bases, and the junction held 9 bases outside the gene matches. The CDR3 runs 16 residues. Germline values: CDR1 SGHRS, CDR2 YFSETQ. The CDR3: CASSGGAGGPPYEQYF. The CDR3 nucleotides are TGCGCCAGCAGCGGGGGAGCGGGAGGGCCCCCCTACGAGCAGTACTTC.

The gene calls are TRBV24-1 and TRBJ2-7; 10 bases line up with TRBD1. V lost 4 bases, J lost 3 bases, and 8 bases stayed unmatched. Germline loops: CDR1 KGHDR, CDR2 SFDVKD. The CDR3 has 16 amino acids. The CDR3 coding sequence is TGTGCCACCAGTGAGATGAGCGGGACAGGGGTCTACGAGCAGTACTTC. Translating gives CATSEMSGTGVYEQYF.

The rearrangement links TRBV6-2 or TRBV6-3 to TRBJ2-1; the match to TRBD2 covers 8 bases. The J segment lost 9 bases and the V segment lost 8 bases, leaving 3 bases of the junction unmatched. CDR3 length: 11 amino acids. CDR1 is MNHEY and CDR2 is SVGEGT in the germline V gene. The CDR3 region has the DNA TGTGCCAGCTCGCGGGGGGCTGAGCAGTTCTTC. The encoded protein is CASSRGAEQFF.

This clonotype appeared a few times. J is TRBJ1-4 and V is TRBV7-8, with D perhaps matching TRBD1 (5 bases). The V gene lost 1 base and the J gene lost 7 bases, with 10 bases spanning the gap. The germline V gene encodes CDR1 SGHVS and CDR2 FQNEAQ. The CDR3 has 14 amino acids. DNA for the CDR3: TGTGCCAGCAGCTTAGGCGGACATTCTGAAAAACTGTTTTTT. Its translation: CASSLGGHSEKLFF.

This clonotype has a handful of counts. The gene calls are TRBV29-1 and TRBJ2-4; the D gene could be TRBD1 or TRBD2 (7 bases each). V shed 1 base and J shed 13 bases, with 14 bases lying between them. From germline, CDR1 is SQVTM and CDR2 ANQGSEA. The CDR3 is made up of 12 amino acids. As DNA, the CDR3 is TGCAGCGTTGAAGCCCGACAGGGAGGGCAGTACTTC. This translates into CSVEARQGGQYF.

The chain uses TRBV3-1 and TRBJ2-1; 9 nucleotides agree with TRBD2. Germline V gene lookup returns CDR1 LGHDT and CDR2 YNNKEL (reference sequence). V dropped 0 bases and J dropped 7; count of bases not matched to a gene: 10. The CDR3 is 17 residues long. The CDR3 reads CASSQDPGLARKNEQFF. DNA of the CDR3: TGTGCCAGCAGCCAAGACCCTGGACTAGCGAGGAAAAATGAGCAGTTCTTC.

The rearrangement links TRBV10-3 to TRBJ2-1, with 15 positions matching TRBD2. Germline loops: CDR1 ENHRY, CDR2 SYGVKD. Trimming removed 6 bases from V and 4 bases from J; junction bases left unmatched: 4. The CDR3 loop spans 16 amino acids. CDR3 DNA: TGTGCCATCAGCCCCGGACTAGCGGGAGGGTACAATGAGCAGTTCTTC. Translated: CAISPGLAGGYNEQFF.

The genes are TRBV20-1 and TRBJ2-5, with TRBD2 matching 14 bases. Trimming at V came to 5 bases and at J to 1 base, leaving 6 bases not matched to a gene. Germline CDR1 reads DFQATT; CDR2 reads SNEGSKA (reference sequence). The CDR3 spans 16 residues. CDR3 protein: CSAGTSGSRGQETQYF. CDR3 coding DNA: TGCAGTGCTGGGACTAGCGGGAGTAGGGGCCAAGAGACCCAGTACTTC.

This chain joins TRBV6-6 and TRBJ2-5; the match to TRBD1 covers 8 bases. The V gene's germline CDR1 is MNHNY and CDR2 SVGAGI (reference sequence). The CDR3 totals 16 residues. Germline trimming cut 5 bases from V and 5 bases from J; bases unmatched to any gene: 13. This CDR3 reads CASSRTGSAFQETQYF. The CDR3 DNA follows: TGTGCCAGCAGTAGGACAGGGAGCGCTTTCCAGGAGACCCAGTACTTC.

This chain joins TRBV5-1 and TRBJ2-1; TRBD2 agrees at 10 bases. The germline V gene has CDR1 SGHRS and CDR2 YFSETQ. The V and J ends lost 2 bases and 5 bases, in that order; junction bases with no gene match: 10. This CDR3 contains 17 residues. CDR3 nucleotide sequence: TGCGCCAGCAGCTTTGACCTAGCGGGGGATGATCACAATGAGCAGTTCTTC. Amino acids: CASSFDLAGDDHNEQFF.

CDR3 nucleotide sequence: TGTGCCAGCAGCATTCGATTGCAATACGAGCAGTACTTC. This translates into CASSIRLQYEQYF. This chain links TRBV12-3 or TRBV12-4 with TRBJ2-5; no clear D. The better agreement between TRBJ2-7 and the DNA end casts doubt on the J call. The CDR3 spans 13 residues.

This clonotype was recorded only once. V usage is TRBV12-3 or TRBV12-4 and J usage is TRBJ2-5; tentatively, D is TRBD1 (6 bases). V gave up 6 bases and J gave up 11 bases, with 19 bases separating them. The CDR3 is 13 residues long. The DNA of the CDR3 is TGTGCCAGCAGGTCCGGGACAACTTGCGGGCAGTACTTC. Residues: CASRSGTTCGQYF.

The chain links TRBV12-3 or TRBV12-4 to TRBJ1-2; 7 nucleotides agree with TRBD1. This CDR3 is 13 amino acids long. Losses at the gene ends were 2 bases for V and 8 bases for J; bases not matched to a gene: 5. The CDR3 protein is CASSLLGQQGYTF. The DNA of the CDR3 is TGTGCCAGCAGTTTACTGGGACAGCAAGGCTACACCTTC.

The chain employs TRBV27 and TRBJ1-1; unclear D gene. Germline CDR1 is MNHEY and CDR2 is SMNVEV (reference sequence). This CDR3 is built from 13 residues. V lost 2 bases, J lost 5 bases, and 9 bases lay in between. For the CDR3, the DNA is TGTGCCAGCAGTTTAACGCGAGGAACTGAAGCTTTCTTT. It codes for CASSLTRGTEAFF.

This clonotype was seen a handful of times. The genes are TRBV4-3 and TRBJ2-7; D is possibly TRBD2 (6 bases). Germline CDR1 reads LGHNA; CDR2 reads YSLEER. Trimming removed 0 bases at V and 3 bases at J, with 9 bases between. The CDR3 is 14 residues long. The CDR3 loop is CASSQEEGNYEQYF. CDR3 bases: TGCGCCAGCAGCCAAGAGGAGGGGAACTACGAGCAGTACTTC.

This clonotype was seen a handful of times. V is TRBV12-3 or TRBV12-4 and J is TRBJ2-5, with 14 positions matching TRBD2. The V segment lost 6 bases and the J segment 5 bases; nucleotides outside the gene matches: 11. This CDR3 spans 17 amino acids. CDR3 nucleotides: TGTGCCAGCAGCCCTACCCTGGGACTAGCGGGAGCGGAGACCCAGTACTTC. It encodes CASSPTLGLAGAETQYF.

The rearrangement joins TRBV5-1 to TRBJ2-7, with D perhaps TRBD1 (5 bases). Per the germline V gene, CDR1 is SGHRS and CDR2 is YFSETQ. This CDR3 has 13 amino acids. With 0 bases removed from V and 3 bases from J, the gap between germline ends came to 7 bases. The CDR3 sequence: CASSLVGDYEQYF. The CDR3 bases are TGCGCCAGCAGCTTGGTAGGGGACTACGAGCAGTACTTC. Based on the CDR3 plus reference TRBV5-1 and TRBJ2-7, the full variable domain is KAGVTQTPRYLIKTRGQQVTLSCSPISGHRSVSWYQQTPGQGLQFLFEYFSETQRNKGNFPGRFSGRQFSNSRSEMNVSTLELGDSALYLCASSLVGDYEQYFGPGTRLTVT.

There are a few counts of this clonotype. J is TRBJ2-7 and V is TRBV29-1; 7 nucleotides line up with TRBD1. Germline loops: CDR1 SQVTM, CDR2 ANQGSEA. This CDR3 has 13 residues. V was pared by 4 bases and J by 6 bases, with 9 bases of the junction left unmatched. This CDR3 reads CSVAQGDSGEQYF. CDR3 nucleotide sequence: TGCAGCGTTGCCCAGGGGGATTCAGGCGAGCAGTACTTC.

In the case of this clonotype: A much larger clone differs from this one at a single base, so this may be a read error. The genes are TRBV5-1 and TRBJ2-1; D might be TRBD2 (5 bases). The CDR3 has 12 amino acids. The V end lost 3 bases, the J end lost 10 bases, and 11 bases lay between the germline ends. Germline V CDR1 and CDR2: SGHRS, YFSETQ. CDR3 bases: TGCGCCAGCAGCTCGGGGTCGGGCGAGCAGTTCTTC. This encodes CASSSGSGEQFF.

The CDR3 sequence: CSVSGGLIGETQYF. In nucleotides, the CDR3 is TGCAGCGTTTCAGGGGGCTTAATTGGAGAGACCCAGTACTTC. V and J are TRBV29-1 and TRBJ2-5; 8 nucleotides match TRBD1. The junction had 9 bases not matched to a gene; V was cut back by 5 bases and J by 4 bases. The CDR3 totals 14 residues. The germline gives CDR1 SQVTM, CDR2 ANQGSEA.

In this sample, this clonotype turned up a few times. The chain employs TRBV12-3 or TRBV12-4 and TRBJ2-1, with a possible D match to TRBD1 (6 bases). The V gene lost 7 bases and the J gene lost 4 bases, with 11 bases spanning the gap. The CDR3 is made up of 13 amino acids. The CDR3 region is CASTTDSYNEQFF. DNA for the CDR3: TGTGCCAGCACCACGGACAGTTACAATGAGCAGTTCTTC.

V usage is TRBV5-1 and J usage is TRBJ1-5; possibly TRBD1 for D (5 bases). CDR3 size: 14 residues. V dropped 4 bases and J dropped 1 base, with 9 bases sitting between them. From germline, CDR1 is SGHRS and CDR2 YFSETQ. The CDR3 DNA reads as TGCGCCAGCAGCGTGGGGGACAGCAATCAGCCCCAGCATTTT. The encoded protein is CASSVGDSNQPQHF.

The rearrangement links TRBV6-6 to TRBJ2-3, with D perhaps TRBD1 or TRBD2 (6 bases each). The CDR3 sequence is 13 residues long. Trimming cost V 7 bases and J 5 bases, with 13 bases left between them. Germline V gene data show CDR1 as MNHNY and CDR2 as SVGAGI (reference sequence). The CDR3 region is CASNWKGGDTQYF. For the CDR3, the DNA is TGTGCCAGCAATTGGAAGGGGGGAGATACGCAGTATTTT.

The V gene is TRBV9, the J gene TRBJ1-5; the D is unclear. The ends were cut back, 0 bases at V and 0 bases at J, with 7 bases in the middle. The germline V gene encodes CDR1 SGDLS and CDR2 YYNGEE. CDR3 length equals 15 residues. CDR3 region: CASSVGGYSNQPQHF. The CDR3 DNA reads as TGTGCCAGCAGCGTAGGTGGATATAGCAATCAGCCCCAGCATTTT.

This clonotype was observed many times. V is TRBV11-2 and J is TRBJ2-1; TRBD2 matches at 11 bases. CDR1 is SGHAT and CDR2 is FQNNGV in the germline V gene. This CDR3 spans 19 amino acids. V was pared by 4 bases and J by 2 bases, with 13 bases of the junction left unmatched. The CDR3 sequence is CASSWGTSGDRGAYNEQFF. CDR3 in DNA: TGTGCCAGCAGCTGGGGGACTAGCGGAGACCGAGGGGCCTACAATGAGCAGTTCTTC.

CDR3: CAHPAVSGGRETQYF. The CDR3 DNA reads as TGTGCCCATCCGGCCGTTTCGGGAGGTAGGGAGACCCAGTACTTC. The genes are TRBV2 and TRBJ2-5; TRBD2 aligns across 7 bases. CDR3 length: 15 residues. Germline V gene data show CDR1 as SNHLY and CDR2 as FYNNEI. V lost 11 bases to trimming and J lost 5 bases; unmatched junction nucleotides: 17.

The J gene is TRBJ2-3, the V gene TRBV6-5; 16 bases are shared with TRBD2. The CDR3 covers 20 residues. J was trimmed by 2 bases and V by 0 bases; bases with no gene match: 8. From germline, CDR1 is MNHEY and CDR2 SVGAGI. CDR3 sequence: CASSYSVPGLAGGYTDTQYF. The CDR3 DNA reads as TGTGCCAGCAGTTACTCTGTTCCGGGACTAGCGGGAGGGTACACAGATACGCAGTATTTT.

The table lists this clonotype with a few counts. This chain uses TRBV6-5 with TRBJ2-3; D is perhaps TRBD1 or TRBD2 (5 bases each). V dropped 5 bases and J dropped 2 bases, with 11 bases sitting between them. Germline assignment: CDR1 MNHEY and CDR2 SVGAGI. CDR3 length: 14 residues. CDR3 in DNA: TGTGCCAGCAGTCCCGGGGCTATCACAGATACGCAGTATTTT. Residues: CASSPGAITDTQYF.